The clone carrying this T cell receptor (beta chain) was seen ten or more times. Antigen specificity is unknown. For ophthalmopathy patients, the Clinical Activity Score was at least 3 and the NOSPECS grade at least 4; duration was under 3 months. Thyroid ultrasound and orbital computed tomography, with clinical symptoms and serum thyroxine and TRAb, informed diagnoses. The data derive from a study of T cells in Graves' hyperthyroidism and ophthalmopathy. Whole-study context: Any treatment followed the collection of peripheral blood at initial diagnosis. Findings and caveats of the study: Through a model of 13 V-J features, ophthalmopathy was separated from stable hyperthyroidism.

Authors of the study amplified TCR beta CDR3 regions from RNA transcripts. The HTBI primer set was used in a first-round RT-PCR of the TCR CDR3. TCRdb processed the multiplex PCR reads anew with MiXCR; each CDR3 protein has one entry. This sample has hundreds of thousands of distinct CDR3 sequences; roughly a sixth occur once, and the top ten carry more than 3%. This CDR3 is 16 amino acids long. With 1 base removed from V and 9 bases from J, the gap between germline ends came to 19 bases. Looked up from germline, CDR1 is LGHDT and CDR2 is YNNKEL (reference sequence). The clonotype comes from a woman aged 40 to 50 with Graves' ophthalmopathy. The sample taken for sequencing was blood. The V gene is TRBV3-1, the J gene TRBJ2-1; the D gene is possibly TRBD2 (6 bases). This chain's CDR3 is CASSQGGSGGVGEQFF. CDR3 bases: TGTGCCAGCAGCCAAGGCGGGTCGGGCGGGGTCGGTGAGCAGTTCTTC.